This TCR beta chain was identified in a study of T cell responses to AZD1222 COVID-19 vaccine. TCRdb's table, derived via immunoSEQ multiplex PCR, lists solely in-frame clones and lacks some. The sample has some 100,000 clones, roughly nine tenths seen once. This clone was observed a single time. The antigen is undetermined. With 10 bases removed from V and 4 bases from J, the gap between germline ends came to 18 bases. Germline values: CDR1 MNHEY, CDR2 SVGAGI. This CDR3 has 14 amino acids. General study results and limits: Mostly white British, mostly female donors; authors suggested clonal diversity may be underestimated.

The material was peripheral blood, obtained on day 0 of AZD1222 vaccination. The TCR sequence derives from an adult in good health. This rearrangement joins TRBV6-5 to TRBJ2-3; a possible D gene is TRBD1 (5 bases). The DNA for the CDR3 is TGTGCCACCGTCGGTCCAACAGGATCAGATACGCAGTATTTT. Protein sequence: CATVGPTGSDTQYF.